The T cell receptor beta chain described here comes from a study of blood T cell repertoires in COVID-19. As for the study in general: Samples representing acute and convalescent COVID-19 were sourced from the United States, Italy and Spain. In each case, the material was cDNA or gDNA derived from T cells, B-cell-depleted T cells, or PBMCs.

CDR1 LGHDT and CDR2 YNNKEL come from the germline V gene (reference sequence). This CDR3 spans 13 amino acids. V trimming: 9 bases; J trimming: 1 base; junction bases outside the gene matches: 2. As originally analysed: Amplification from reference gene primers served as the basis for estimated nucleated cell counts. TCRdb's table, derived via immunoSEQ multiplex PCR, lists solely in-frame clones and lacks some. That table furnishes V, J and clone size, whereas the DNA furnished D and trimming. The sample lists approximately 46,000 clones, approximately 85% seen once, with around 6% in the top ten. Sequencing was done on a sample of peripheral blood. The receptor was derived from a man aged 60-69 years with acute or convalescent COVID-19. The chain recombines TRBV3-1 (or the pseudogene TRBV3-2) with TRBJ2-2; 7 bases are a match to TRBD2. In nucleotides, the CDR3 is TGTGCCAGTTGGGGGGGGAACACCGGGGAGCTGTTTTTT. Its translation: CASWGGNTGELFF.